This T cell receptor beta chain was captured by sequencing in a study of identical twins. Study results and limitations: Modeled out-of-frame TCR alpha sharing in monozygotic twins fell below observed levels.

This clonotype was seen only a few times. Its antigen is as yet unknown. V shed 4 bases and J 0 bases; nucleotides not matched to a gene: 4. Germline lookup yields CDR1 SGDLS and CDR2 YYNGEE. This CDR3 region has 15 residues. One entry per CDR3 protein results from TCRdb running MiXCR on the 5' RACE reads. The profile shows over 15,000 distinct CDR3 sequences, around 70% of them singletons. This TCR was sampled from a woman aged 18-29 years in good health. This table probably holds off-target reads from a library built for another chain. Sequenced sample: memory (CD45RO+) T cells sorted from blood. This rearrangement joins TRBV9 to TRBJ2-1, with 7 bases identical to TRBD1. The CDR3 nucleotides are TGTGCCAGCAGCAGACGGGACAGCTCCTACAATGAGCAGTTCTTC. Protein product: CASSRRDSSYNEQFF.